A selection of T cell receptor beta chains follows, all from one sample in a study of CD4 and CD8 cells across lung adenocarcinoma regions. TCRdb analysed the PCR reads with MiXCR anew, one entry per CDR3 protein. The data contain more than 9,000 distinct CDR3 sequences, approximately 50% of them singletons. The sequencing sample was made of CD4+ T cells from the margin of a lung tumor. The receptors come from a male donor with lung adenocarcinoma. The CD4 and CD8 labels of this study may be unreliable. CDR3s include the opening cysteine and the closing phenylalanine or tryptophan. The D gene is left open where the match is weak. Size values are once, few and many counts, or a class for expanded clones, and some rows have none.

>TRBD2|many|TRBV11-1|TRBJ2-1
CASSAGLAGGFSDEQFF
TGTGCCAGCAGCGCCGGACTAGCGGGAGGGTTCAGCGATGAGCAGTTCTTC
>TRBD2|many|TRBV20-1|TRBJ2-1
CSATSSGRAGSYNEQFF
TGCAGTGCTACCTCTAGCGGGAGGGCCGGTTCCTACAATGAGCAGTTCTTC
>TRBD1|.|TRBV6-5|TRBJ2-2
CASTFAGTGNTGELFF
TGTGCCAGCACTTTCGCCGGGACAGGGAACACCGGGGAGCTGTTTTTT
>.|.|TRBV6-4|TRBJ2-4
CACSVSGLWAKNIQYF
TGTGCGTGCAGTGTCTCGGGGCTGTGGGCCAAAAACATTCAGTATTTC
>TRBD2|.|TRBV5-4|TRBJ2-1
CASSLKAGLVETQFF
TGTGCCAGCAGCTTGAAGGCTGGACTAGTAGAGACCCAGTTCTTC
>.|.|TRBV11-3|TRBJ2-7
CASKTSGHLRDF
TGTGCCAGCAAAACATCAGGGCACCTGCGGGACTTC
>.|few|TRBV6-1|TRBJ1-5
CASSDDRDQPQHF
TGTGCCAGCAGCGATGACCGGGATCAGCCCCAGCATTTT
>TRBD2|.|TRBV6-4|TRBJ2-1
CASSDLAGGVNEQFF
TGTGCCAGCAGTGACCTAGCGGGAGGGGTTAATGAGCAGTTCTTC
>.|few|TRBV9|TRBJ2-5
CASSSPVGEQETQYF
TGTGCCAGCAGCTCCCCGGTGGGAGAACAAGAGACCCAGTACTTC
>TRBD1|few|TRBV12-3/TRBV12-4|TRBJ1-1
CASSPDRGGTEAFF
TGTGCCAGCAGCCCGGACAGGGGTGGTACTGAAGCTTTCTTT
>TRBD2|once|TRBV6-1|TRBJ2-2
CASSGGLAGVGNTGELFF
TGTGCCAGCAGTGGGGGACTAGCGGGAGTCGGGAACACCGGGGAGCTGTTTTTT
>.|medium-sized|TRBV6-5|TRBJ2-3
CASSYGATDTQYF
TGTGCCAGCAGTTACGGGGCAACAGATACGCAGTATTTT
>.|.|TRBV4-1|TRBJ1-2
CASSQGDLLYGYTF
TGCGCCAGCAGCCAAGGGGACCTTCTCTATGGCTACACCTTC
>.|.|TRBV6-5|TRBJ2-5
CASSFSRDGDNEQYF
TGTGCCAGCAGTTTCTCCAGGGATGGTGACAATGAGCAGTACTTC
>.|.|TRBV6-1|TRBJ2-4
CRGWGARAKDTQYF
TGCCGCGGCTGGGGGGCGCGTGCGAAAGATACGCAGTACTTC
>TRBD1|medium-sized|TRBV6-5|TRBJ1-6
CASSYSIGQGNSPLHF
TGTGCCAGCAGTTACTCCATAGGACAGGGCAATTCACCCCTCCACTTT
>.|many|TRBV24-1|TRBJ2-2
CATSDSQDPRAGELFF
TGTGCCACCAGTGACTCTCAGGACCCTAGGGCCGGGGAGCTGTTTTTT
>TRBD1|.|TRBV30|TRBJ1-2
CAWSPQGDGYTF
TGTGCCTGGAGTCCCCAGGGGGATGGCTACACCTTC
>.|.|TRBV7-9|TRBJ2-1
CASSLGLNEQFF
TGTGCCAGCAGCTTGGGGCTGAACGAGCAGTTCTTC
>TRBD2|.|TRBV6-1|TRBJ2-5
CASSPSGRETQYF
TGTGCCAGCAGCCCCAGCGGGAGAGAGACCCAGTACTTC
>TRBD1|.|TRBV7-2|TRBJ2-2
CASSLGGQGASGELFF
TGTGCCAGCAGCTTAGGTGGACAGGGGGCGTCCGGGGAGCTGTTTTTT
>.|.|TRBV18|TRBJ2-5
CASSPPGQVKTQYF
TGTGCCAGCTCACCACCGGGACAAGTTAAGACCCAGTACTTC
>.|large|TRBV6-1|TRBJ2-1
CASSPWAGSSYNEQFF
TGTGCCAGCAGCCCCTGGGCGGGGTCTTCCTACAATGAGCAGTTCTTC
>.|many|TRBV4-2|TRBJ1-2
CASSQEGSRGNYGYTF
TGTGCCAGCAGCCAAGAGGGGTCCAGGGGAAACTATGGCTACACCTTC
>TRBD2|many|TRBV7-2|TRBJ2-7
CASSLGSGRSYEQYF
TGTGCCAGCAGCTTGGGTAGCGGGAGGTCGTACGAGCAGTACTTC
>.|.|TRBV27|TRBJ2-7
CASRLVNEQYF
TGTGCCAGCAGACTAGTGAACGAGCAGTACTTC
>TRBD2|once|TRBV6-1|TRBJ2-3
CASTPGGPTDTQYF
TGTGCCAGCACTCCGGGAGGACCCACAGATACGCAGTATTTT
>TRBD2|once|TRBV11-2|TRBJ2-7
CASSPGPAGVYEQYF
TGTGCCAGCAGCCCCGGACCAGCGGGAGTATACGAGCAGTACTTC
>.|many|TRBV7-6|TRBJ2-5
CASSPPGVRETQYF
TGTGCCAGCAGCCCCCCCGGTGTACGAGAGACCCAGTACTTC
>TRBD1|medium-sized|TRBV6-1|TRBJ1-1
CASSGWTGGNTEAFF
TGTGCCAGCAGTGGATGGACAGGAGGCAACACTGAAGCTTTCTTT
>TRBD1|.|TRBV6-5|TRBJ1-4
CASSYRTGYEKLFF
TGTGCCAGCAGTTATAGGACAGGGTACGAAAAACTGTTTTTT
>.|.|TRBV12-5|TRBJ1-5
CASQGQSSNQPQHF
TGTGCTAGCCAGGGGCAGAGCAGCAATCAGCCCCAGCATTTT
>TRBD2|.|TRBV4-3|TRBJ2-3
CASSQDLAGGGFTDTQYF
TGCGCCAGCAGCCAAGACCTAGCGGGGGGGGGGTTCACAGATACGCAGTATTTT
>.|many|TRBV7-8|TRBJ2-7
CASSFRSGAVSHEQYF
TGTGCCAGCAGCTTCCGCTCCGGGGCAGTATCTCACGAGCAGTACTTC
>TRBD1|.|TRBV6-1|TRBJ1-6
CASTMTGFNSPLHF
TGTGCCAGCACTATGACAGGGTTTAATTCACCCCTCCACTTT
>TRBD2|few|TRBV6-2/TRBV6-3|TRBJ2-7
CASSLSGVGYEQYF
TGTGCCAGCAGTCTTAGCGGGGTCGGCTACGAGCAGTACTTC
>TRBD2|.|TRBV6-2/TRBV6-3|TRBJ2-7
CASSRGRSGSHEQYF
TGTGCCAGCAGTAGGGGTCGTAGCGGGAGTCACGAGCAGTACTTC
>TRBD2|.|TRBV10-3|TRBJ2-4
CAGGYGGSGPDTQYF
TGTGCCGGGGGGTACGGGGGGAGTGGCCCAGATACCCAGTACTTC
>TRBD1|once|TRBV6-1|TRBJ2-1
CASTANRQGTFGEQFF
TGTGCCAGCACGGCCAACCGACAGGGGACCTTCGGGGAGCAGTTCTTC
>.|.|TRBV11-2|TRBJ2-1
CASSHYNEQFF
TGTGCCAGCAGCCACTACAATGAGCAGTTCTTC
>TRBD1|.|TRBV7-2|TRBJ1-6
CASSHPGGTESYEQYF
TGTGCCAGCAGCCACCCAGGGGGGACGGAATCCTACGAGCAGTACTTT
>TRBD1|many|TRBV10-3|TRBJ2-5
CAISESGGQGQGTQYF
TGTGCCATCAGTGAGTCTGGAGGACAGGGACAAGGGACCCAGTACTTC
>.|few|TRBV5-1|TRBJ2-3
CASSLVGRDTQYF
TGCGCCAGCAGCTTGGTAGGGCGGGATACGCAGTATTTT
>TRBD2|.|TRBV6-1|TRBJ2-7
CASSRTSSGEQYF
TGTGCCAGCAGTAGGACTAGTTCGGGCGAGCAGTACTTC
>TRBD2|many|TRBV7-2|TRBJ2-5
CASSYRGGGGGSQETQYF
TGTGCCAGCAGCTATAGAGGGGGGGGCGGGGGGTCCCAAGAGACCCAGTACTTC
>TRBD1|medium-sized|TRBV6-1|TRBJ1-1
CASIGTGADTEAFF
TGTGCCAGCATTGGAACAGGGGCGGACACTGAAGCTTTCTTT
>TRBD2|.|TRBV6-9|TRBJ2-2
CASSSGLAGGVGTGELFF
TGTGCCAGCAGTTCCGGACTAGCGGGGGGTGTTGGGACCGGGGAGCTGTTTTTT
>TRBD2|.|TRBV6-1|TRBJ2-3
CASKGLATLGTDTQYF
TGTGCCAGCAAGGGACTAGCGACTCTGGGCACAGATACGCAGTATTTT
>TRBD2|large|TRBV10-2|TRBJ2-1
CASRMGLAGGSSYNEQFF
TGCGCCAGCAGGATGGGACTAGCGGGAGGGAGCTCCTACAATGAGCAGTTCTTC
>.|once|TRBV7-6|TRBJ2-3
CASSLVLGQSAKHTQYF
TGTGCCAGCAGCTTAGTCTTGGGGCAGTCTGCCAAGCATACGCAGTATTTT
>.|.|TRBV7-2|TRBJ1-1
CASSRGGRRTEAFF
TGTGCCAGCAGCCGAGGGGGACGCCGGACTGAAGCTTTCTTT
>TRBD1|.|TRBV27|TRBJ2-1
CASSPEWASGTGIYNEQFF
TGTGCCAGCAGTCCTGAGTGGGCTTCCGGGACAGGGATATACAATGAGCAGTTCTTC
>.|.|TRBV7-2|TRBJ1-1
CASSLVPGRGRTEAFF
TGTGCCAGCAGCCTTGTCCCGGGACGGGGGCGAACTGAAGCTTTCTTT
>.|many|TRBV6-1|TRBJ1-2
CASSPPDRPLGYTF
TGTGCCAGCAGCCCGCCAGACAGGCCCCTCGGCTACACCTTC
>.|.|TRBV23-1|TRBJ2-7
CASSQSLLRRDSSYEQYF
TGCGCCAGCAGTCAATCGTTATTGAGGAGGGACAGCTCCTACGAGCAGTACTTC
>.|.|TRBV6-1|TRBJ2-3
CATGLGPTNTQYF
TGTGCCACGGGGCTGGGACCCACAAACACTCAGTATTTT
>.|.|TRBV14|TRBJ2-5
CASSRSSIGTQYF
TGTGCCAGCAGCCGGAGCAGTATAGGGACCCAGTACTTC
>TRBD1|.|TRBV6-1|TRBJ2-3
CASVRQGSTDTQYF
TGTGCCAGCGTCCGACAGGGAAGCACAGATACGCAGTATTTT
>.|.|TRBV27|TRBJ2-1
CASSDTGRYNEQFF
TGTGCCAGCAGTGACACGGGGAGATACAATGAGCAGTTCTTC